The entry below describes one TCR beta chain. Its binding antigen is unknown. Base-call qualities are not available, and no considerably larger clone is one nucleotide away. The entry originates in a study of T cell clonotyping in hematopoietic cell transplantation (dated by TCRdb to the early 2020s). Regarding the research as a whole: The study collected over a hundred blood samples from about 40 consecutive transplant recipients and their related donors. Patients were recruited between late 2015 and January 2017 and followed until late 2020 or death. The paper as a whole reports these results and caveats: Inverse Simpson Index values from donors and from recipients before transplant predicted broader TCR repertoire diversity after transplant. Recipient repertoires showed only a small fraction of overlap with donor repertoires, and over 95% appeared de novo at the given depth. The sample size was limited, and CD4 and CD8 repertoire contributions could not be separated because cells were not sorted. After transplant, TCR diversity in recipients dropped, and pathologically expanded clonotypes climbed progressively between day 30 and day 180.

Related transplant donors provided blood samples for TCR beta sequencing. Nuclei Lysis Solution was used to extract genomic DNA from fresh or cryopreserved unfractionated peripheral blood mononuclear cells. The immunoSEQ assay, a bias-controlled multiplex PCR using V- and J-specific primers, was used to amplify TCR beta CDR3 regions from genomic DNA. A proprietary barcode and Illumina adapter sequences were added to the CDR3 amplicons in a second PCR step. CDR3 libraries were sequenced on an Illumina MiSeq instrument. The authors' analysis ran thus. Export and quality control were done with immunoSEQ Analyzer 3.0, while downstream analyses used R Bioconductor and Immunarch. Only productive rearrangements within the normalized downsampled data set were used in the calculation of repertoire metrics. In the normalized cohort, clonotypes with more than 5 templates were defined as pathologically expanded. Repertoire diversity was measured with the Inverse Simpson Index. To capture all clonotypes, the CMV-specificity analyses were run on the non-normalized data set. In its TCRdb copy, this immuneACCESS table keeps in-frame sequences only and misses some clones. Where compared with another copy, unresolved V genes explain less than half of these, and the others have no known cause. From that table come the V and J calls and clone size; the DNA was used to work out D and trimming. Counted in this sample were 9,500 to 15,000 clones; less than 60% of them appeared once. The ten largest clones take up 10% to 11% of the sample.

Material for sequencing was peripheral blood mononuclear cells. The receptor was isolated from a man aged 50-59 years in good health. Some clones in this sample may be carry-over from other donors' samples.

The encoded CDR3 is CASSQELGTSGSSSYNEQFF. The DNA is as follows: TGCGCCAGCAGCCAAGAGTTGGGGACTAGCGGATCGAGCTCCTACAATGAGCAGTTCTTC. This sequence uses TRBV4-3 and TRBJ2-1, with 11 junctional bases fitting TRBD2. V ends up 0 bases short and J 0 bases short, with an unmatched junction base count of 10. CDR3 length: 20 amino acids, cysteine to phenylalanine. Only CDR3 DNA remains: 60 bases, in frame from the first base. According to the germline V gene, CDR1 reads LGHNA and CDR2 reads YSLEER.